This T cell receptor beta chain was sequenced in a study of Graves' ophthalmopathy and Graves' hyperthyroidism. Hyperthyroidism showing no ophthalmopathy within 18 months of follow-up was stable. Amplified material comprised TCR beta CDR3 regions derived from RNA transcripts. The first round was an RT-PCR with HTBI primers, and the second round was a multiplex PCR. TCRdb itself ran the multiplex PCR reads through MiXCR, one entry per CDR3 protein. Here the sample spans about 370,000 distinct CDR3 sequences, 17% being singletons. The germline CDR1 and CDR2 sequences are MNHEY and SVGAGI. The CDR3 runs 15 residues. V was pared by 0 bases and J by 2 bases, with 8 bases between. Findings and caveats of the study: Most expanded clonotypes from thyroid (those above 0.001 frequency) were also found in blood.

Details on this clonotype: Its antigen is as yet unknown.

The sequenced sample was peripheral blood. The chain employs TRBV6-5 and TRBJ2-4, with a possible D match to TRBD2 (5 bases). This TCR was recovered from an adult woman with stable Graves' hyperthyroidism. The CDR3 nucleotides are TGTGCCAGCAGTTACTCGACGGGGACCAAAAACATTCAGTACTTC. Translated: CASSYSTGTKNIQYF.